This T cell receptor beta chain was profiled in a study of beta chain features in type 1 diabetes (dated by TCRdb to the late 2010s). With respect to the entire study: Mean age, gender distribution, total cell number and subset yield were not different between patients and healthy donors. In the study, recently diagnosed type 1 diabetes patients and matched healthy donors were compared on the TCRB repertoires of their sorted circulating CD4+ T cell subsets. Regulatory and stem cell-like memory subsets were isolated from only 8 patients and roughly 8 healthy donors, whereas naive and central memory subsets came from all 28 donors. A total of under 120,000,000 sorted cells were examined across all samples, and RNA yield correlated strongly with the number of cells per subset. What the study reported, not specific to this receptor: Naive, central memory and regulatory TCRB repertoires appeared to be more alike among patients than among healthy donors. Because cDNA rather than genomic DNA was sequenced, highly expressing activated cells could have been over-represented, although no difference in activation and CD3 levels was found between groups. Shorter templates might be favored by PCR, yet because patient and control samples were amplified and corrected together, any such skew would affect both groups equally. At VDJ recombination sites, type 1 diabetes patients had fewer insertions and more deleted nucleotides, which implies abnormalities in thymic rearrangement. In all four CD4+ subsets, TCRB CDR3 length was moderately but significantly shorter in type 1 diabetes patients. Because small numbers of individuals were included in the HLA sub-analyses, any influence of HLA type on TCRB rearrangement was left unresolved.

From the germline V gene, CDR1 is ENHRY and CDR2 is SYGVKD. CDR3 length: 12 amino acids, cysteine to phenylalanine. Only the CDR3 part of the read is kept: 36 bases, read in frame from the first base. A distance of 8 bases separates the germline ends of V and J, which lose 0 bases and 14 bases respectively. The entire amount of isolated RNA was reverse transcribed using the High Capacity cDNA Reverse Transcription Kit, so the sequenced TCRB transcripts were expressed ones. Deep immunoSEQ sequencing was performed on naive, central memory and regulatory T cell samples, with an average of around 3.4 million total reads per sample. Sorted cells were lysed in RLT buffer and RNA was extracted with DNase-treated RNeasy Micro or Mini kits, depending on cell number. To prevent cross-contamination, each cell subset was processed individually, whereas patient and healthy donor samples were processed jointly. TCRB sequences were amplified from cDNA with the immunoSEQ multiplex PCR, producing 87-bp fragments spanning the CDR3 region. Amplicons were sequenced on the Illumina HiSeq platform. The authors' analysis ran thus. Synthetic template baselines were used to correct PCR bias computationally, reads within Hamming distance 2 were collapsed, and singletons that could not be merged were discarded. By aligning reads against IMGT, V, D and J genes, CDR3 length, and insertions or deletions at six rearrangement sites were assigned. Within each subset, clonotype counts were normalized to the number of sorted cells before true diversity and Gini coefficients were calculated with the tcR R package. The overlap coefficient, calculated on TCRB nucleotide sequences, was used to measure repertoire sharing. As a proxy for the pre-selection repertoire, out-of-frame TCRB sequences from naive cells were analyzed. Held by TCRdb, this immuneACCESS table contains in-frame sequences only and omits some clones. Under half of the omission traces to an unresolved V gene where checked; the cause of the rest is unknown. From that table come the V and J calls and clone size; the DNA was used to work out D and trimming. Recorded for this sample are 150,000 to 200,000 clones; about 63% of them occurred a single time. The ten largest clones take up around 0.096% of the sample.

A single peripheral blood draw of approximately 0.11 L on average was collected from each donor into heparinised tubes. A BD FACSAria II and a panel including CD45RO, CCR7, CD25, CD127, CD95 and CD27 were used to sort naive, central memory, regulatory and stem cell-like memory CD4+ T cells. Purity was above 95% for every sorted population. PBMCs were separated immediately by Lymphoprep density gradient centrifugation and were stained directly, without being cultured. So that batch effects would be minimized, each experiment stained and sorted samples in pairs, pairing one healthy donor with one patient. On this clone itself: This receptor's antigen is unknown. Base-call qualities are not available, and no considerably larger clone is one nucleotide away.

The V and J genes are TRBV10-3 and TRBJ1-6; the best D guess is TRBD1, with 5 bases matching. The sequence was collected from a man aged 25 to 45 with type 1 diabetes. Sequences were obtained from naive CD4+ T cells from blood. In light of the paper, this sample's cell subset or site label describes: true naive CD4+ T cells. For the CDR3, the sequence is CAISESRDSLHF. The DNA is TGTGCCATCAGTGAGTCCAGGGATTCCCTCCACTTT.